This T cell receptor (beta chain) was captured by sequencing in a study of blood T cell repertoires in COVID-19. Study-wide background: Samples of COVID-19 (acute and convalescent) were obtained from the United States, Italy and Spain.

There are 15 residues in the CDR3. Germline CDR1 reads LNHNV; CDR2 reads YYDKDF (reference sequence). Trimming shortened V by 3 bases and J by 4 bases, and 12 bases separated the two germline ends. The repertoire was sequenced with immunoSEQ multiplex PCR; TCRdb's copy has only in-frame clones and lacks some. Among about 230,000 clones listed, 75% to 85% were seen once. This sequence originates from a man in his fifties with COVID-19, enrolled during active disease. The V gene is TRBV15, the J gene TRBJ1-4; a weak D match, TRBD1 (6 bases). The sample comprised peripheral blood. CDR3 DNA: TGTGCCACCAGCAGGCGGACAGACGTTAATGAAAAACTGTTTTTT. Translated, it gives CATSRRTDVNEKLFF.